This T cell receptor beta chain emerged from a study of response to subunit inactivated influenza vaccine. Findings and caveats of the study: After each seasonal influenza vaccination, few new T cells are recruited, the authors suggested.

This CDR3 is 16 amino acids long. The V and J ends lost 5 bases and 4 bases respectively, with 19 bases between them. Germline V CDR1 and CDR2: LNHNV, YYDKDF (reference sequence). One entry per CDR3 protein, called by TCRdb with MiXCR from the RT-PCR reads. Of a few hundred thousand distinct CDR3 sequences listed, 14% were seen once; the top ten hold more than 9.5%. There are a few counts of this clonotype. As yet, its antigen is unknown. The rearrangement links TRBV15 to TRBJ2-3; D tentatively reads TRBD1 or TRBD2 (5 bases each). The specimen comprised PBMCs from blood, sampled about 11 days after vaccination. The TCR sequence derives from a man in his fifties or sixties who received an inactivated influenza vaccine. The CDR3 sequence is CATSDRDDSPADTQYF. The DNA of the CDR3 is TGTGCCACCAGCGACCGGGACGACTCGCCCGCAGATACGCAGTATTTT.